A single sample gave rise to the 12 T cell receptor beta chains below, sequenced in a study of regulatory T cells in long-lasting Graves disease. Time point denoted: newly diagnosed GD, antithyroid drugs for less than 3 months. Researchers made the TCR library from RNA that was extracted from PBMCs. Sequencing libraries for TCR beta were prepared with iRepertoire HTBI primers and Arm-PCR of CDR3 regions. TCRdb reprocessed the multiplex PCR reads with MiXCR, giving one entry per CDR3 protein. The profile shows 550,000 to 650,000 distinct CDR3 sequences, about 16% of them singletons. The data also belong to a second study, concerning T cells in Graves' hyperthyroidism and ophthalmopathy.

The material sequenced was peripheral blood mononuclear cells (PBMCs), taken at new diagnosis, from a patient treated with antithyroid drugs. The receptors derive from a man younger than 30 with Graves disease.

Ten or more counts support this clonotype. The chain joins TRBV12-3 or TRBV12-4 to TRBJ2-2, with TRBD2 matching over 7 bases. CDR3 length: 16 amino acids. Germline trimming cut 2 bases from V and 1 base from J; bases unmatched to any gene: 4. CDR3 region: CASSLYAGVNTGELFF. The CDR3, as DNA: TGTGCCAGCAGTTTATACGCGGGAGTGAACACCGGGGAGCTGTTTTTT.

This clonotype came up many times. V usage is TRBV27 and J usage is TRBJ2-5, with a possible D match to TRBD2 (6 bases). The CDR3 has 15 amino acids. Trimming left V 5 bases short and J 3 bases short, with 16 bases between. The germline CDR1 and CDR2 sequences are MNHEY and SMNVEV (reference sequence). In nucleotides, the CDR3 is TGTGCCAGCAGTATAACGGGACTCCAGGAAGAGACCCAGTACTTC. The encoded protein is CASSITGLQEETQYF.

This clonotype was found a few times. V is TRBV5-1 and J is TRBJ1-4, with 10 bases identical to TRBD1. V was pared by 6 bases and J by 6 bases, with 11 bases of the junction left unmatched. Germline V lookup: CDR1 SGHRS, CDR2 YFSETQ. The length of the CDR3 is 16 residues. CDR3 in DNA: TGCGCCAGCAACCGAGACCCGGGACAGGGGTATGAAAAACTGTTTTTT. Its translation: CASNRDPGQGYEKLFF.

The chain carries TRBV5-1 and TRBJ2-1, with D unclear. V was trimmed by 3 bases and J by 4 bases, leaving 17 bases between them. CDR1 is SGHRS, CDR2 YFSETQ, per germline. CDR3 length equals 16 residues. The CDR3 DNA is TGCGCCAGCAGCTCTCCCGCCCAGCCCCAATACAATGAGCAGTTCTTC. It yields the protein CASSSPAQPQYNEQFF.

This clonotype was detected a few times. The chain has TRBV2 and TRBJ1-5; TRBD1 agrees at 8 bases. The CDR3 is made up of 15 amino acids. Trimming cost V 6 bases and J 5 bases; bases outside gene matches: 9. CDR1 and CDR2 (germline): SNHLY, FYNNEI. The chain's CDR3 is CASSELDRDHQPQHF. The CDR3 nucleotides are TGTGCCAGCAGCGAACTGGACAGGGATCATCAGCCCCAGCATTTT.

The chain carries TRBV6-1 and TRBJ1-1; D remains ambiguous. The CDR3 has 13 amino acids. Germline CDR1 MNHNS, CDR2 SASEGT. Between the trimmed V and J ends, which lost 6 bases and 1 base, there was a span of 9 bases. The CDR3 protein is CASRLTENTEAFF. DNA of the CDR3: TGTGCCAGCAGACTTACAGAGAACACTGAAGCTTTCTTT.

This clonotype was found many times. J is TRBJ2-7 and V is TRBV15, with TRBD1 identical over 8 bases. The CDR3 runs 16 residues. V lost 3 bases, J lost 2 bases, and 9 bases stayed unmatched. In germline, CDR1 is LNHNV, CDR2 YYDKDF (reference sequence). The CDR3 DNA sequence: TGTGCCACCAGCAGGGTCCCGGGACAGGTGACCTACGAGCAGTACTTC. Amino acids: CATSRVPGQVTYEQYF.

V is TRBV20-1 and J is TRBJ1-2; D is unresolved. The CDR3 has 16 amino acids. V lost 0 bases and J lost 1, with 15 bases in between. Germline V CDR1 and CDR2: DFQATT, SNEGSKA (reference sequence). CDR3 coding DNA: TGCAGTGCTAGAGATCTAGAGGCTACATATAACTATGGCTACACCTTC. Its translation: CSARDLEATYNYGYTF.

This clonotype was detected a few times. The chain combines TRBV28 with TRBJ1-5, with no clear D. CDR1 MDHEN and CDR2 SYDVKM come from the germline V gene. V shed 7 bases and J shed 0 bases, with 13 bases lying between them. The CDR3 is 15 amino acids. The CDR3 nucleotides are TGTGCCAGCATCCTGGTGGGTTCTAGCAATCAGCCCCAGCATTTT. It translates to CASILVGSSNQPQHF.

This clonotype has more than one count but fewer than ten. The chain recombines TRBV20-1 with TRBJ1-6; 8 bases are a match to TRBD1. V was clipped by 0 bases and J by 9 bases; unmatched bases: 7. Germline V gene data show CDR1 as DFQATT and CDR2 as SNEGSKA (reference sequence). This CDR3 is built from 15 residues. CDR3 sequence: CSARDQGTGSSPLHF. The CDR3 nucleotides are TGCAGTGCTAGAGATCAAGGGACAGGTAGTTCACCCCTCCACTTT.

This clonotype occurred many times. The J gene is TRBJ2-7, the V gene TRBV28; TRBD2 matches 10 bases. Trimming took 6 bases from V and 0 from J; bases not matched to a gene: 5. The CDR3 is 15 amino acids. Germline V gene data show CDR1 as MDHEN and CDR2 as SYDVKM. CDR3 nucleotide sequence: TGTGCCAGCAGCCCCTCTAGCGGGAGCTCCTACGAGCAGTACTTC. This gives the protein CASSPSSGSSYEQYF. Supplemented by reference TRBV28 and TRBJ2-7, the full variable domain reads DVKVTQSSRYLVKRTGEKVFLECVQDMDHENMFWYRQDPGLGLRLIYFSYDVKMKEKGDIPEGYSVSREKKERFSLILESASTNQTSMYLCASSPSSGSSYEQYFGPGTRLTVT.

This CDR3 reads CASSLVGAATGELFF. The DNA of the CDR3 is TGTGCCAGCAGCTTGGTTGGGGCGGCCACCGGGGAGCTGTTTTTT. This chain links TRBV7-9 with TRBJ2-2; D is perhaps TRBD1 (5 bases). In germline, CDR1 is SEHNR, CDR2 FQNEAQ (reference sequence). The CDR3 extends over 15 amino acids. V lost 3 bases, J lost 4 bases, and 12 bases lay in between.